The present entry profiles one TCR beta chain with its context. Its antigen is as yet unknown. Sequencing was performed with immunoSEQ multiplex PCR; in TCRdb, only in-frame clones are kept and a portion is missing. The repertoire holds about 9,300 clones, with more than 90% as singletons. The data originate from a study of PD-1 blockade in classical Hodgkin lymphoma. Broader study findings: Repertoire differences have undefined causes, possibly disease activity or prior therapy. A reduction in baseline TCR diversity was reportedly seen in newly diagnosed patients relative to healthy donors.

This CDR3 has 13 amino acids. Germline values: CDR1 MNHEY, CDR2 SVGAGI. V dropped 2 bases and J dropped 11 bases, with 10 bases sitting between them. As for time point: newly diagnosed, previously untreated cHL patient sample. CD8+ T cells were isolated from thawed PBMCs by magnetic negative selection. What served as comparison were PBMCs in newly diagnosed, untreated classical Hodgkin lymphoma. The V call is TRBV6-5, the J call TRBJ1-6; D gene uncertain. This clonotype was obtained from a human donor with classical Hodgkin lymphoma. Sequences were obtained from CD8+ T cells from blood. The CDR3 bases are TGTGCCAGCAGTTACGATGAGGAGACACCCCTCCACTTT. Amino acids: CASSYDEETPLHF.